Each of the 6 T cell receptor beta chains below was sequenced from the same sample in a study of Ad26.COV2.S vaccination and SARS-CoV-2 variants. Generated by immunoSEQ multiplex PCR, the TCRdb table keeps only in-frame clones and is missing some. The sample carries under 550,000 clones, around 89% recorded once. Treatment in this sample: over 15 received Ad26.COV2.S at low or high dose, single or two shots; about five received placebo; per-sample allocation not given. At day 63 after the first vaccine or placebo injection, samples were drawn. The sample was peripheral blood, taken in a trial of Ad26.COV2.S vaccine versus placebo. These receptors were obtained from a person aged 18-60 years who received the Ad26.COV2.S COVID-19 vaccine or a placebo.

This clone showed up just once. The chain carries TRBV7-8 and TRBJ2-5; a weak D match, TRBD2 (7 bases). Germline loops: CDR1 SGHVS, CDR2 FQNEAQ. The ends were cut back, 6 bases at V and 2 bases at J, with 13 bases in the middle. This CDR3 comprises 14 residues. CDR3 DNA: TGTGCCAGCAGGTACAGGGAGGGGCAAGAGACCCAGTACTTC. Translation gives CASRYREGQETQYF. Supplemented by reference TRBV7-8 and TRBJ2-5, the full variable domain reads GAGVSQSPRYKVAKRGQDVALRCDPISGHVSLFWYQQALGQGPEFLTYFQNEAQLDKSGLPSDRFFAERPEGSVSTLKIQRTQQEDSAVYLCASRYREGQETQYFGPGTRLLVL.

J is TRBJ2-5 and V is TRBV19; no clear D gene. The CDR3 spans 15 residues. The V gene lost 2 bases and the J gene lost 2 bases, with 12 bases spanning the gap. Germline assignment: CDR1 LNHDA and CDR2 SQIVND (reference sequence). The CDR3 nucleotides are TGTGCCAGTAGTATAATGAGGTTTGGGCAAGAGACCCAGTACTTC. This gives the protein CASSIMRFGQETQYF.

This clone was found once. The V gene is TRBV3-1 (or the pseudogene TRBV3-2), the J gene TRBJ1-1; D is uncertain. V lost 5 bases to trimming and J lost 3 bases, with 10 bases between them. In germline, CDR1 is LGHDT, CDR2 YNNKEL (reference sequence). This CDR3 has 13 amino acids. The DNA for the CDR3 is TGTGCCAGCAGCACCGGGCGACACACTGAAGCTTTCTTT. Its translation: CASSTGRHTEAFF.

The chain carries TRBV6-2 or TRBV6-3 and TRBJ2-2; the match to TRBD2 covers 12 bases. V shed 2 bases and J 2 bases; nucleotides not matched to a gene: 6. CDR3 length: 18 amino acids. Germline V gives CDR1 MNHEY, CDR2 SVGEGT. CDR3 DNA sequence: TGTGCCAGCAGTTACGGCTCTAGCGGGGGGGCAAACACCGGGGAGCTGTTTTTT. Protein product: CASSYGSSGGANTGELFF.

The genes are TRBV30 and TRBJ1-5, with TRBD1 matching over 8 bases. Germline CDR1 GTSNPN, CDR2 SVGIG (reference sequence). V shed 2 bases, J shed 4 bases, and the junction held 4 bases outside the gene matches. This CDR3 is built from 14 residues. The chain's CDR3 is CAWSLDRENQPQHF. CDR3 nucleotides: TGTGCCTGGAGTTTGGACAGGGAAAATCAGCCCCAGCATTTT.

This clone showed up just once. The CDR3: CASGPRTEAFF. Written as DNA, the CDR3 is TGTGCCAGCGGTCCAAGGACTGAAGCTTTCTTT. The chain uses TRBV7-9 and TRBJ1-1; D is unresolved. The V gene's germline CDR1 is SEHNR and CDR2 FQNEAQ (reference sequence). This CDR3 has 11 amino acids. V lost 8 bases, J lost 5 bases, and 9 bases lay in between.